One and the same sample provided the 21 T cell receptor beta chains below, sequenced in a study of T-cell memory formation after mild COVID-19 (dated by TCRdb to about 2021). Library creation used 5' RACE. This sample was sequenced with an Illumina NovaSeq 6000. TCRdb reprocessed the public reads (quality trimming at Q25 with fastp, clone calling with MiXCR) and kept in-frame beta chains. Rows are unified per CDR3 protein, each entry keeping the most common DNA and genes. Counted in this sample were approximately 350,000 distinct CDR3 sequences; 13% to 15% of them appeared once. About 22% of the sample goes to the ten largest clones. Sequencing was carried out using PBMCs or a T cell subset sorted from them (not recorded which). The receptors come from a man between 18 and 35 years old who had mild COVID-19 (a few samples of this study predate the infection). The sample titles of this study are shuffled in the database, so cell type and time point are left out; the donor was told from shared clones.

The chain joins TRBV6-5 to TRBJ2-1; 9 bases are shared with TRBD1. Trimming cost V 6 bases and J 7 bases; bases outside gene matches: 4. CDR1 and CDR2 from the germline V gene are MNHEY and SVGAGI. The CDR3 runs to 13 residues. The DNA of the CDR3 is TGTGCCAGCAGGAACGACAGGGGGAATGAGCAGTTCTTC. It specifies CASRNDRGNEQFF.

The chain couples TRBV27 to TRBJ2-3; D unresolved. With 2 bases removed from V and 6 bases from J, the gap between germline ends came to 12 bases. In germline, CDR1 is MNHEY, CDR2 SMNVEV (reference sequence). CDR3 length: 14 amino acids. CDR3 amino acids: CASSLASPVDTQYF. The CDR3 DNA is TGTGCCAGCAGTTTAGCATCCCCGGTCGATACGCAGTATTTT.

V is TRBV12-3 or TRBV12-4 and J is TRBJ2-1; possibly TRBD1 for D (6 bases). This CDR3 has 15 residues. Deletions cut 1 base from V and 8 bases from J, with 15 bases between. The CDR3 nucleotides read TGTGCCAGCAGTTTAGGGCAGGGGAGTCGCGATGAGCAGTTCTTC. Amino acid sequence: CASSLGQGSRDEQFF.

This clonotype appeared many times. One end of the junction does not line up with germline, which may come from a read error. V is TRBV5-1 and J is TRBJ2-1, with D unresolved. The CDR3 runs to 15 residues. From germline, CDR1 is SGHRS and CDR2 YFSETQ. In nucleotides, the CDR3 is TGCGCCAGCAGTTTGGGTGGATTTTCCTACAATGAGCAGTTCTTC. Translating it yields CASSLGGFSYNEQFF.

The chain recombines TRBV15 with TRBJ2-7; D perhaps matches TRBD1 (5 bases). This CDR3 is built from 12 residues. V dropped 3 bases and J dropped 4 bases, with 7 bases sitting between them. Germline CDR1 and CDR2: LNHNV and YYDKDF (reference sequence). Here the CDR3 DNA reads TGTGCCACCAGCAGCCAGGGATACGAGCAGTACGTC. Translated, it gives CATSSQGYEQYV.

This clonotype was found a few times. V is TRBV3-1 and J is TRBJ2-2; perhaps TRBD1 as D (7 bases). The CDR3 has 16 residues. The germline V gene encodes CDR1 LGHDT and CDR2 YNNKEL (reference sequence). The V gene lost 2 bases and the J gene lost 3 bases, with 13 bases spanning the gap. The CDR3 DNA sequence: TGTGCCAGCAGCCAATGGAGGGGGCTGGACACCGGGGAGCTGTTTTTT. Translating it yields CASSQWRGLDTGELFF.

This chain links TRBV7-2 with TRBJ1-2, with 7 bases fitting TRBD1. CDR3 length equals 11 residues. Germline V gives CDR1 SGHTA, CDR2 FQGNSA. J gave up 13 bases and V 5 bases, and 7 bases lay outside the gene matches. DNA of the CDR3: TGTGCCAGCAGCCTCTCGGCAGGGGGCACCTTC. Its translation: CASSLSAGGTF.

The sample holds a few counts of this clonotype. The chain recombines TRBV5-1 with TRBJ2-5; D is unresolved. This CDR3 region has 14 residues. V lost 2 bases and J lost 3, with 11 bases in between. CDR1 is SGHRS, CDR2 YFSETQ, per germline. In DNA, the CDR3 is TGCGCCAGCAGCTTATGGGGTGAGGAAGAGACCCAGTACTTC. As protein: CASSLWGEEETQYF.

In regard to this clonotype: This could be a read error, since a much larger clone is one nucleotide away. The chain combines TRBV5-1 with TRBJ2-5; 14 nucleotides agree with TRBD2. The CDR3 runs 15 residues. Germline V lookup: CDR1 SGHRS, CDR2 YFSETQ. J was trimmed by 3 bases and V by 6 bases; bases with no gene match: 4. CDR3 nucleotide sequence: TGCGCCAGCAACAAGGGACTAGCGGGGGAAGAGACCCAGTACTTC. It encodes CASNKGLAGEETQYF. The whole variable domain, remainder taken from reference TRBV5-1 and TRBJ2-5, is KAGVTQTPRYLIKTRGQQVTLSCSPISGHRSVSWYQQTPGQGLQFLFEYFSETQRNKGNFPGRFSGRQFSNSRSEMNVSTLELGDSALYLCASNKGLAGEETQYFGPGTRLLVL.

This clonotype was found a few times. This chain connects TRBV2 to TRBJ2-5, with TRBD1 matching over 12 bases. CDR3 length: 14 amino acids. V was pared by 6 bases and J by 5 bases, with 4 bases of the junction left unmatched. Germline V gives CDR1 SNHLY, CDR2 FYNNEI. CDR3 bases: TGTGCCAGCAGGCGGGACAGGGGGCCGGAGACCCAGTACTTC. It codes for CASRRDRGPETQYF.

The chain couples TRBV6-6 to TRBJ1-2; perhaps TRBD1 as D (5 bases). V was shortened by 0 bases and J by 2 bases, with 13 bases between the two germline ends. Germline V gives CDR1 MNHNY, CDR2 SVGAGI (reference sequence). The CDR3 consists of 16 residues. DNA for the CDR3: TGTGCCAGCAGTTACTCGAGGACAAAGAACAACTATGGCTACACCTTC. Translated: CASSYSRTKNNYGYTF.

This clonotype was counted between two and nine times. This chain connects TRBV5-5 to TRBJ2-5, with D uncertain. This CDR3 region has 18 residues. V lost 5 bases to trimming and J lost 3 bases, with 26 bases between them. The germline gives CDR1 SGHKS, CDR2 YYEKEE (reference sequence). For the CDR3, the DNA is TGTGCCAGCAGTCCTCTAGGGTTTACACCGCGGCTAAAAGAGACCCAGTACTTC. It encodes CASSPLGFTPRLKETQYF.

V and J are TRBV7-9 and TRBJ1-6; 8 bases are a match to TRBD1. Germline assignment: CDR1 SEHNR and CDR2 FQNEAQ (reference sequence). The CDR3 sequence is 16 residues long. V was clipped by 5 bases and J by 7 bases; unmatched bases: 10. The CDR3 loop is CASSPRTNRGNSPLHF. CDR3 nucleotide sequence: TGTGCCAGCAGCCCGCGGACTAACAGGGGGAATTCACCCCTCCACTTT.

This clonotype has ten or more counts. The V call is TRBV10-3, the J call TRBJ2-5, with TRBD1 identical over 8 bases. Germline V gene lookup returns CDR1 ENHRY and CDR2 SYGVKD. This CDR3 has 12 amino acids. V was clipped by 11 bases and J by 2 bases; unmatched bases: 4. The CDR3 region is CASTGGQETQYF. CDR3 DNA sequence: TGTGCCTCTACAGGGGGTCAAGAGACCCAGTACTTC.

This clonotype was picked up a small number of times. J is TRBJ2-7 and V is TRBV30; D is ambiguous. Trimming removed 0 bases at V and 3 bases at J, with 6 bases between. Per germline, CDR1 GTSNPN and CDR2 SVGIG (reference sequence). This CDR3 region has 12 residues. The CDR3 sequence is CAWSVVGYEQYF. Written as DNA, the CDR3 is TGTGCCTGGAGTGTTGTCGGCTACGAGCAGTACTTC.

A few counts support this clonotype. CDR3 bases: TGCAGTGCCCTCCTGGGCGGGGGCCTATACGAGCAGTACTTC. Translated: CSALLGGGLYEQYF. V and J are TRBV20-1 and TRBJ2-7, with D tentatively TRBD2 (7 bases). CDR1 is DFQATT, CDR2 SNEGSKA, per germline (reference sequence). The CDR3 length is 14 residues. Trimming took off 6 bases at V and 4 bases at J, with 19 bases between the two ends.

The rearrangement uses TRBV27 and TRBJ1-2; TRBD1 matches 7 bases. Losses at the gene ends were 4 bases for V and 2 bases for J; bases not matched to a gene: 7. CDR1 MNHEY and CDR2 SMNVEV come from the germline V gene (reference sequence). CDR3 length: 15 amino acids. The CDR3 DNA reads TGTGCCAGCAGTTCCTGGACAGGAACAAACTATGGCTACACCTTC. Protein sequence: CASSSWTGTNYGYTF.

In its sample, this clonotype was seen a few times. V gene TRBV7-9 combines with J gene TRBJ2-1; 7 bases line up with TRBD1. Germline trimming cut 5 bases from V and 12 bases from J; bases unmatched to any gene: 4. This CDR3 is built from 11 residues. Germline V gives CDR1 SEHNR, CDR2 FQNEAQ (reference sequence). DNA of the CDR3: TGTGCCAGCAGCACCGGGGACAGGCAGTTCTTC. As protein: CASSTGDRQFF.

V usage is TRBV9 and J usage is TRBJ2-3, with 8 bases that match TRBD2. J lost 5 bases, V lost 4 bases, and 6 bases had no gene match. The CDR3 contains 14 residues. CDR1 is SGDLS and CDR2 is YYNGEE in the germline V gene. This CDR3 is CASSTSGREDTQYF. The CDR3 nucleotides read TGTGCCAGCAGCACTAGCGGCCGAGAAGATACGCAGTATTTT.

This clonotype was counted many times. The chain carries TRBV7-9 and TRBJ2-5, with D tentatively TRBD2 (6 bases). The CDR3 spans 14 residues. The germline gives CDR1 SEHNR, CDR2 FQNEAQ (reference sequence). V was clipped by 5 bases and J by 5 bases, with 15 bases between them. The CDR3 sequence is CASSPSAGYETQYF. Written as DNA, the CDR3 is TGTGCCAGCAGCCCCTCCGCGGGGTACGAGACCCAGTACTTC.

The J gene is TRBJ2-3, the V gene TRBV27; a weak D match, TRBD2 (5 bases). Deletions cut 5 bases from V and 0 bases from J, with 9 bases between. This CDR3 contains 14 residues. Germline CDR1 MNHEY, CDR2 SMNVEV (reference sequence). CDR3 sequence (DNA): TGTGCCAGCAGTGGAGGATCTAGCACAGATACGCAGTATTTT. Protein sequence: CASSGGSSTDTQYF.